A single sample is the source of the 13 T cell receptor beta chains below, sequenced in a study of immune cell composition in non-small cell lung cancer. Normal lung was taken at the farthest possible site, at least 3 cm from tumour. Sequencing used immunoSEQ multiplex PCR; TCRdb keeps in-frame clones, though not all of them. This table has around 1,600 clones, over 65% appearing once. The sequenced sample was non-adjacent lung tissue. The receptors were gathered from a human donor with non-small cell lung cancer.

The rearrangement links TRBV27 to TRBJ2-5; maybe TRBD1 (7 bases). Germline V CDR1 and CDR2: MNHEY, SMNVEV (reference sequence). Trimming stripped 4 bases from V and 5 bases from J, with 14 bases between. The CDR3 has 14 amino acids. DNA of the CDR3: TGTGCCAGCAGTTACAGGCCAGGGGGGGAGACCCAGTACTTC. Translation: CASSYRPGGETQYF.

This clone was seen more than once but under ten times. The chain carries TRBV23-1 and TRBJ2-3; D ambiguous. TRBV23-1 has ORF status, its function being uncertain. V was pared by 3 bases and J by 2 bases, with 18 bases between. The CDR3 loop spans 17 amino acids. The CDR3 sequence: CASSHPSPTHYTDTQYF. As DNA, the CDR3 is TGCGCCAGCAGTCACCCTAGTCCCACTCACTACACAGATACGCAGTATTTT.

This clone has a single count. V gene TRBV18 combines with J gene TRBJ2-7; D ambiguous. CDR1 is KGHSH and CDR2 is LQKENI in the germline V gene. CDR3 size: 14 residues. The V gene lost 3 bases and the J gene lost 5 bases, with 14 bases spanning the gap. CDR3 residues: CASSPEAASHEQYF. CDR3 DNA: TGTGCCAGCTCACCCGAGGCAGCTTCGCACGAGCAGTACTTC.

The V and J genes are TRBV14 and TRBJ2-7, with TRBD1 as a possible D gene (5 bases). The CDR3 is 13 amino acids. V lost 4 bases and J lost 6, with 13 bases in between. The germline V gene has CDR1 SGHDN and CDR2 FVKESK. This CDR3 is CASSLLRGFEQYF. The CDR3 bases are TGTGCCAGCAGCCTCCTTAGGGGCTTCGAGCAGTACTTC.

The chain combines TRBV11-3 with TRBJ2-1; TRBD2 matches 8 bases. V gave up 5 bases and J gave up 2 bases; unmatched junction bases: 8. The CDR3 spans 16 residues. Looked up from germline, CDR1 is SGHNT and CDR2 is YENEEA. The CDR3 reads CASSQGLGIPYNEQFF. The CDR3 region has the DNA TGTGCCAGCAGCCAGGGACTAGGGATTCCCTACAATGAGCAGTTCTTC.

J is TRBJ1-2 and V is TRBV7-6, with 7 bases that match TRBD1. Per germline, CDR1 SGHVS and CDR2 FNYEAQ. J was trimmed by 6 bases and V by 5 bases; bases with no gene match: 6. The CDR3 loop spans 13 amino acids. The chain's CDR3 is CASSPVQGDGYTF. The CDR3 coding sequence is TGTGCCAGCAGCCCCGTCCAGGGGGATGGCTACACCTTC.

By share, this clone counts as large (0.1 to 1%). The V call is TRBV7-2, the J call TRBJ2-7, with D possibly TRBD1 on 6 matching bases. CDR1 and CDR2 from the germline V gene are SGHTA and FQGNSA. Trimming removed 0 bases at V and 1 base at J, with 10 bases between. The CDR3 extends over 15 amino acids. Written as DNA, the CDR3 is TGTGCCAGCAGCTTAGCGGGGGCCGAATCCTACGAGCAGTACTTC. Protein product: CASSLAGAESYEQYF.

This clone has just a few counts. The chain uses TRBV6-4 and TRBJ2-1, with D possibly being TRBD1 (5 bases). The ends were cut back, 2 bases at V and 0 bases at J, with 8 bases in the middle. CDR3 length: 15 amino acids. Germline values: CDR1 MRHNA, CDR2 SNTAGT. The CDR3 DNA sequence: TGTGCCAGCAGTGACAGCAGGGTCTCCTACAATGAGCAGTTCTTC. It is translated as CASSDSRVSYNEQFF.

The DNA for the CDR3 is TGTGCCAGCAGCTTGGCCGGACAGGGGGCTTCATATGGCTACACCTTC. Translation: CASSLAGQGASYGYTF. The rearrangement joins TRBV4-2 to TRBJ1-2; 11 positions match TRBD1. The CDR3 is 16 residues long. Germline values: CDR1 LGHNA, CDR2 YNFKEQ. Losses at the gene ends were 5 bases for V and 5 bases for J; bases not matched to a gene: 10.

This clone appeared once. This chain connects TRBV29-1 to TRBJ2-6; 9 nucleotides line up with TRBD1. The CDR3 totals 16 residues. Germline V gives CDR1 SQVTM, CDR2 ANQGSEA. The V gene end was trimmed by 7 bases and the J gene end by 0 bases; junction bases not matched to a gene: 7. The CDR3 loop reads CSAWDRVPSGANVLTF. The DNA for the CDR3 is TGCAGCGCATGGGACAGGGTGCCCTCTGGGGCCAACGTCCTGACTTTC.

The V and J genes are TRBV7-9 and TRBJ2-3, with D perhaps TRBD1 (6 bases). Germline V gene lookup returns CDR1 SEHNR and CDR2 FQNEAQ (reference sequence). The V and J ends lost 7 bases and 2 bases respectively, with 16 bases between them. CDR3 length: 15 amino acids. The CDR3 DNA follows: TGTGCCAGCACCCTAATAGGGGGAACCACAGATACGCAGTATTTT. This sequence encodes CASTLIGGTTDTQYF.

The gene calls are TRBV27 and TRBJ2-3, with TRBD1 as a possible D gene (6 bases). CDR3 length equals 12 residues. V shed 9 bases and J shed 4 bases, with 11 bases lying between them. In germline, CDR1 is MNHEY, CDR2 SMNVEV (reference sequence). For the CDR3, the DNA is TGTGCCAGTAGAGCAGGGGCAGATACGCAGTATTTT. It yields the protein CASRAGADTQYF.

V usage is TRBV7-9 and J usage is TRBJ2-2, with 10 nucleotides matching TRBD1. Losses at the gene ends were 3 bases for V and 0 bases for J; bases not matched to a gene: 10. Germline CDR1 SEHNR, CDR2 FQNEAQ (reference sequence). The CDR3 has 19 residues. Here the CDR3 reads CASSLSPGQGSTNTGELFF. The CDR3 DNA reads TGTGCCAGCAGCTTGTCCCCGGGACAGGGGTCAACGAACACCGGGGAGCTGTTTTTT. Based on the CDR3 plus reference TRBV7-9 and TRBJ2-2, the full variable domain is DTGVSQNPRHKITKRGQNVTFRCDPISEHNRLYWYRQTLGQGPEFLTYFQNEAQLEKSRLLSDRFSAERPKGSFSTLEIQRTEQGDSAMYLCASSLSPGQGSTNTGELFFGEGSRLTVL.